This record looks at one TCR beta chain sequence and its context. The target antigen is unknown. J lost 0 bases, V lost 8 bases, and 9 bases had no gene match. The CDR3 has 14 amino acids. The V gene's germline CDR1 is SQVTM and CDR2 ANQGSEA. Samples came from healthy bone marrow donors. The PCR contained 60 Vbeta and 13 Jbeta primers. Produced via immunoSEQ multiplex PCR; TCRdb's table is partial and in-frame only. The sample consists of roughly 120,000 clones, around three quarters of them appearing once. The data belong to a study of cytomegalovirus exposure and HLA in healthy donors. Broader study findings: Analyzed later, association rates of TCRs varied across HLA loci, with DRB1 most and HLA-C fewest. The study listed under 200 cytomegalovirus-associated TCR beta chains.

The specimen was PBMCs. This sequence originates from a male donor in good health and CMV-seronegative. This rearrangement joins TRBV29-1 to TRBJ1-1; the match to TRBD1 covers 7 bases. The CDR3 bases are TGCAGCACTAGGTGGAGGGGGCTGAACACTGAAGCTTTCTTT. It is translated as CSTRWRGLNTEAFF.